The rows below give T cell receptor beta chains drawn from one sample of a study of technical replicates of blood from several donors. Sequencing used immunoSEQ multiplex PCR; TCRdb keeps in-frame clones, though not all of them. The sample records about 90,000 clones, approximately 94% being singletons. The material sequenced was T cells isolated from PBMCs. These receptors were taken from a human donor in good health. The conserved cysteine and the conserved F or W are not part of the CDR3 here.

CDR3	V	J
ASSLNPSYEQY	TRBV7-3	TRBJ2-7
ATRGTSGDTSTDTQY	TRBV10-3	TRBJ2-3
SARRTFNEKLF	TRBV29-1	TRBJ1-4
ASSRGTGELF	TRBV13	TRBJ2-2
ASSHGRNPGLAGINEQF	TRBV13	TRBJ2-1
ASSSVLNTGELF	TRBV27	TRBJ2-2
ASSYDRASGNTIY	TRBV6-5	TRBJ1-3
ASSRGTSGQY	TRBV2	TRBJ2-5
ASSQGQANYGYT	TRBV7-9	TRBJ1-2
ASSFGPLGQFTYEQY	TRBV7-6	TRBJ2-7
ASIETSGLYNEQF	TRBV2	TRBJ2-1
ASSSEGVPKAYGYT	TRBV5-1	TRBJ1-2
ASSLVHYEQY	TRBV11-3	TRBJ2-7
ASSLGAVRTGELF	TRBV28	TRBJ2-2
ASSFLGGDLNTEAF	TRBV28	TRBJ1-1
ASSLIQAGTEAF	TRBV5-1	TRBJ1-1
ASSLGNRGQETQY	TRBV11-3	TRBJ2-5
ASSFSGGSETQY	TRBV19	TRBJ2-5
ASSFSTYEQY	TRBV28	TRBJ2-7
AITDRANTEAF	TRBV10-3	TRBJ1-1
ASSAGTASTDTQY	TRBV5-4	TRBJ2-3
ASRAGSTGNVEANYGYT	TRBV4-2	TRBJ1-2
ASSQDEAHHYEQY	TRBV4-1	TRBJ2-7
ASSSHPGVGTNEKLF	TRBV11-2	TRBJ1-4
ASSSTGTGQSYEQY	TRBV27	TRBJ2-7
ASSVLPGGNQPQH	TRBV9	TRBJ1-5
ASSEGAGETDTQY	TRBV10-1	TRBJ2-3
ASSPDRLDRGNTEAF	TRBV18	TRBJ1-1
ASSLPADSVYEQY	TRBV5-1	TRBJ2-7
ASSPRSLLSTDTQY	TRBV7-8	TRBJ2-3
ASSLGRFDEKLF	TRBV7-6	TRBJ1-4
ASSELRNTGELF	TRBV6-1	TRBJ2-2